The 8 T cell receptor beta chains below come from one sample, sequenced in a study of T cells in localized non-small cell lung cancer. This table comes from immunoSEQ multiplex PCR, and its TCRdb copy is limited to in-frame clones, with some not included. This sample carries roughly 21,000 clones, approximately 90% of them seen once, and the ten largest clones take 6% to 7.5%. Specimen: peripheral blood, collected before any cancer treatment. All receptors derive from a woman aged 40-70 years with stage I lung adenocarcinoma.

This rearrangement joins TRBV6-5 to TRBJ2-4; 7 bases agree with TRBD1. The CDR3 is 14 amino acids. Losses at the gene ends were 6 bases for V and 7 bases for J; bases not matched to a gene: 9. From germline, CDR1 is MNHEY and CDR2 SVGAGI. The CDR3 DNA reads as TGTGCCAGCAGCCCCGGGGCCAGGGGGAACATTCAGTACTTC. Protein: CASSPGARGNIQYF.

V gene TRBV5-4 combines with J gene TRBJ2-1, with 15 bases matching TRBD2. With 2 bases clipped from V and 2 bases from J, the junction kept 8 bases outside the gene matches. The CDR3 has 19 amino acids. Germline loops: CDR1 SGHNT, CDR2 YYREEE (reference sequence). The CDR3 region is CASSLTGTSGRRPYNEQFF. CDR3 in DNA: TGTGCCAGCAGCTTAACCGGGACTAGCGGGAGGCGACCCTACAATGAGCAGTTCTTC.

The chain employs TRBV18 and TRBJ1-2, with 7 bases that match TRBD1. The trim removed 0 bases at V and 4 bases at J, leaving 2 bases unmatched. Germline lookup yields CDR1 KGHSH and CDR2 LQKENI. This CDR3 is built from 14 residues. CDR3 region: CASSPPGQFYGYTF. DNA for the CDR3: TGTGCCAGCTCACCACCGGGACAGTTCTATGGCTACACCTTC.

V and J are TRBV11-2 and TRBJ2-7; 9 positions match TRBD1. V shed 1 base and J 7 bases; nucleotides not matched to a gene: 11. The CDR3 is 16 residues long. Germline CDR1 and CDR2: SGHAT and FQNNGV. CDR3 nucleotides: TGTGCCAGCAGCTTAGGTCCTGGGGGACAGGGAGATGAGCAGTACTTC. It is translated as CASSLGPGGQGDEQYF.

The CDR3 reads CASSLNSGYSYEQYF. The DNA of the CDR3 is TGTGCCAGCAGCTTAAATAGCGGGTATTCCTACGAGCAGTACTTC. The gene calls are TRBV11-3 and TRBJ2-7, with 7 bases fitting TRBD2. The CDR3 has 15 residues. The V gene end was trimmed by 2 bases and the J gene end by 1 base; junction bases not matched to a gene: 5. Germline V gives CDR1 SGHNT, CDR2 YENEEA.

The V gene is TRBV5-1, the J gene TRBJ2-3; D not resolved. Trimming stripped 1 base from V and 0 bases from J, with 9 bases between. Germline V gene data show CDR1 as SGHRS and CDR2 as YFSETQ. This CDR3 is built from 15 residues. In DNA, the CDR3 is TGCGCCAGCAGCTTGACGGAATTTAGCACAGATACGCAGTATTTT. Protein product: CASSLTEFSTDTQYF.

The chain is built from TRBV19 and TRBJ2-7; D tentatively fits TRBD1 or TRBD2 (5 bases each). The CDR3 loop spans 14 amino acids. V was trimmed by 5 bases and J by 5 bases, leaving 16 bases between them. Germline values: CDR1 LNHDA, CDR2 SQIVND (reference sequence). For the CDR3, the DNA is TGTGCCAGTAGTGACCCGGGACGATTGCACGAGCAGTACTTC. Protein product: CASSDPGRLHEQYF.

The genes are TRBV11-2 and TRBJ1-4; no definite D call. Germline CDR1 and CDR2: SGHAT and FQNNGV. Between the trimmed V and J ends, which lost 1 base and 1 base, there was a span of 10 bases. The CDR3 runs to 16 residues. The CDR3 region has the DNA TGTGCCAGCAGCTTAGCCGGCGGACTAACTAATGAAAAACTGTTTTTT. It translates to CASSLAGGLTNEKLFF.